The 5 T cell receptor beta chains below all came from one sample that was sequenced in a study of radiotherapy plus CTLA-4 blockade in lung cancer. The assay was immunoSEQ multiplex PCR, and TCRdb's table has in-frame clones only and misses some. Found here are about 100,000 clones, roughly 80% of them singletons; the top ten hold 0.65% to 0.9%. The sample consisted of peripheral blood, taken from a patient treated with radiotherapy plus ipilimumab. These receptors came from a human donor with non-small cell lung cancer who had stable disease on radiotherapy plus ipilimumab.

The V gene is TRBV5-1, the J gene TRBJ1-2; a possible D gene is TRBD1 (5 bases). Germline loops: CDR1 SGHRS, CDR2 YFSETQ. V was cut by 2 bases and J by 0 bases, with 17 bases left in between. CDR3 size: 17 residues. The CDR3 loop is CASSFYGALKSNYGYTF. The CDR3 DNA reads as TGCGCCAGCAGCTTTTATGGGGCCCTCAAGTCTAACTATGGCTACACCTTC.

This chain links TRBV6-5 with TRBJ2-1, with D tentatively TRBD1 or TRBD2 (5 bases each). The germline V gene encodes CDR1 MNHEY and CDR2 SVGAGI. V dropped 3 bases and J dropped 6 bases, with 15 bases sitting between them. This CDR3 is built from 15 residues. In DNA, the CDR3 is TGTGCCAGCAGTTATTTCGGGACGGGACGCAATGAGCAGTTCTTC. This encodes CASSYFGTGRNEQFF.

The rearrangement links TRBV6-1 to TRBJ1-2; D is undetermined. The V gene lost 6 bases and the J gene lost 8 bases, with 16 bases spanning the gap. Per the germline V gene, CDR1 is MNHNS and CDR2 is SASEGT. This CDR3 is 13 amino acids long. The CDR3: CASRLDPARGYTF. CDR3 DNA sequence: TGTGCCAGCAGGCTGGACCCAGCGAGGGGCTACACCTTC.

The chain carries TRBV7-2 and TRBJ2-1; D is unresolved. In germline, CDR1 is SGHTA, CDR2 FQGNSA. The V gene lost 5 bases and the J gene lost 9 bases, with 14 bases spanning the gap. The CDR3 totals 13 residues. The CDR3 reads CASSQTRLSEQFF. The CDR3 region has the DNA TGTGCCAGCAGCCAGACCCGTTTGAGTGAGCAGTTCTTC.

The rearrangement links TRBV6-1 to TRBJ2-7, with TRBD2 matching 10 bases. Germline CDR1 and CDR2: MNHNS and SASEGT. The CDR3 is 16 residues long. Trimming at V came to 0 bases and at J to 6 bases, leaving 8 bases not matched to a gene. For the CDR3, the DNA is TGTGCCAGCAGTGAAGCTGCGGCTAGCGGGAGACGCGAGCAGTACTTC. It yields the protein CASSEAAASGRREQYF.